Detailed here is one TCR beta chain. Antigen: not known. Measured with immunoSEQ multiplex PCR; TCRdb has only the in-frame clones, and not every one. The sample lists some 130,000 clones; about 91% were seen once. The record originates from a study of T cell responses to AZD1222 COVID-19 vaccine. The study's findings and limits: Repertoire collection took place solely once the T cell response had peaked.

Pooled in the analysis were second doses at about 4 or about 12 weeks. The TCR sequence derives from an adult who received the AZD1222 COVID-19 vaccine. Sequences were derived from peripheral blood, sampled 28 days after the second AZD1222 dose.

For the CDR3, the DNA is TGTGCCAGTAGGCCGGGGTGGAATTCACCCCTCCACTTT. It codes for CASRPGWNSPLHF. This sequence joins TRBV19 and TRBJ1-6, with D unresolved. Germline V lookup: CDR1 LNHDA, CDR2 SQIVND (reference sequence). V gave up 6 bases and J gave up 7 bases, with 10 bases separating them. The CDR3 runs to 13 residues.